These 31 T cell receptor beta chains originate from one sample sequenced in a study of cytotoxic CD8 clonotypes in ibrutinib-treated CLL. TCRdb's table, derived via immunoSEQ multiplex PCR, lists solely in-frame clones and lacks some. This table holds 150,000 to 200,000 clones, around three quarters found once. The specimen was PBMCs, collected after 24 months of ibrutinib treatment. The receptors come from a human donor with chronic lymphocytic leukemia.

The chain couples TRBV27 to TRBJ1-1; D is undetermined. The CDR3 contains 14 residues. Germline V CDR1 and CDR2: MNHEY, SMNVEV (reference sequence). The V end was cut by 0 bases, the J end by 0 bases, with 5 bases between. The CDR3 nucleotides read TGTGCCAGCAGTTTATCCTCCATGAACACTGAAGCTTTCTTT. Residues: CASSLSSMNTEAFF.

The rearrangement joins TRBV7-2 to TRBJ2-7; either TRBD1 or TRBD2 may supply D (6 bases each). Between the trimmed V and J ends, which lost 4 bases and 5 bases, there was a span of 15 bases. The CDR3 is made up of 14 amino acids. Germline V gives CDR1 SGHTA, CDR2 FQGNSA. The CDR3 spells CASSSETRGDEQYF. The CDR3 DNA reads TGTGCCAGCAGCTCGGAGACGAGGGGGGACGAGCAGTACTTC.

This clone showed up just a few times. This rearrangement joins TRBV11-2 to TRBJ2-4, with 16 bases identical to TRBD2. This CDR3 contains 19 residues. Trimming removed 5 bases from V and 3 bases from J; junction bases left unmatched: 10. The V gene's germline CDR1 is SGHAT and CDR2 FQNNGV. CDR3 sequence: CASSIPGLAGGPGKNIQYF. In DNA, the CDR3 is TGTGCCAGCAGCATACCGGGACTAGCGGGAGGGCCGGGCAAAAACATTCAGTACTTC.

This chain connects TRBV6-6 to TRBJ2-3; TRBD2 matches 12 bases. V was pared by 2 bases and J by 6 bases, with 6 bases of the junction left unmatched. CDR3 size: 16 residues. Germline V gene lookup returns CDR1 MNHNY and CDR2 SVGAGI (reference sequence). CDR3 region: CASSYPTSGSRDTQYF. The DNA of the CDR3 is TGTGCCAGCAGTTACCCGACTAGCGGGAGTCGTGATACGCAGTATTTT.

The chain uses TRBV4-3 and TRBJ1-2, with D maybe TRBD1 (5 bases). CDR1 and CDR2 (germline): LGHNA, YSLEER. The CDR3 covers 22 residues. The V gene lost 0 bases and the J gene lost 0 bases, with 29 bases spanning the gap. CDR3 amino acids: CASSQERTGTRGFLPANYGYTF. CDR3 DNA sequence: TGCGCCAGCAGCCAAGAGAGGACCGGGACGAGAGGCTTCTTACCCGCTAACTATGGCTACACCTTC.

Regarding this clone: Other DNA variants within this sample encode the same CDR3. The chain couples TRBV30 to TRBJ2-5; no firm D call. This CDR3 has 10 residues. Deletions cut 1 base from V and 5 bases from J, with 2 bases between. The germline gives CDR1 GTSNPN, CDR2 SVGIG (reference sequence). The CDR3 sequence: CAWSEETQYF. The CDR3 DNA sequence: TGTGCCTGGAGTGAGGAGACCCAGTACTTC.

This CDR3 reads CASSRGSYSNQPQHF. In nucleotides, the CDR3 is TGTGCCAGTAGTAGAGGAAGCTATAGCAATCAGCCCCAGCATTTT. The chain recombines TRBV19 with TRBJ1-5; D unresolved. V was trimmed by 4 bases and J by 0 bases, leaving 10 bases between them. The CDR3 is made up of 15 amino acids. Germline lookup yields CDR1 LNHDA and CDR2 SQIVND (reference sequence).

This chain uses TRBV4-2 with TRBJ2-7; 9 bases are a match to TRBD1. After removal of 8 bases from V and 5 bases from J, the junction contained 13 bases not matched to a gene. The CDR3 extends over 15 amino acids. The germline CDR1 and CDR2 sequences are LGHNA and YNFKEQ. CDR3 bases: TGTGCCAGCGGGCCGGAAGGGACAGGGTTCAACGAGCAGTACTTC. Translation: CASGPEGTGFNEQYF.

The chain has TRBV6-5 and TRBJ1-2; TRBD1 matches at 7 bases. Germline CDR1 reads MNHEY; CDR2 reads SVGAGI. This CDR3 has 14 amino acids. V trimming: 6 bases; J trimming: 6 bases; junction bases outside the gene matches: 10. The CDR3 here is CASRPRQGMDGYTF. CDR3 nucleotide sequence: TGTGCCAGCAGACCCAGACAGGGTATGGATGGCTACACCTTC.

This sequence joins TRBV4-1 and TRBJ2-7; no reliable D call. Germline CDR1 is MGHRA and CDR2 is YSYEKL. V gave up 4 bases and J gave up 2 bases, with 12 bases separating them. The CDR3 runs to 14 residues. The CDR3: CASSPSWAAYEQYF. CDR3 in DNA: TGCGCCAGCAGCCCATCCTGGGCGGCCTACGAGCAGTACTTC.

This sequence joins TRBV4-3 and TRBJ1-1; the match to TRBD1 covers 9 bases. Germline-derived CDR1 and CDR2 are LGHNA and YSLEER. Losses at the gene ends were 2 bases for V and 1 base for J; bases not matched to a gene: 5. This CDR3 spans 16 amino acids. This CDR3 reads CASSQNRGLQNTEAFF. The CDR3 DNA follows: TGCGCCAGCAGCCAAAACAGGGGGCTCCAGAACACTGAAGCTTTCTTT.

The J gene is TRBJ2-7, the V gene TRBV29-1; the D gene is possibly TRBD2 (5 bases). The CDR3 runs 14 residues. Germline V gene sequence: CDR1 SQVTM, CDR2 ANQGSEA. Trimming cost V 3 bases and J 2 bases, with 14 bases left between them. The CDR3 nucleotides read TGCAGCGTTGAGGTCGGGAAGACACCCTACGAGCAGTACTTC. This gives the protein CSVEVGKTPYEQYF.

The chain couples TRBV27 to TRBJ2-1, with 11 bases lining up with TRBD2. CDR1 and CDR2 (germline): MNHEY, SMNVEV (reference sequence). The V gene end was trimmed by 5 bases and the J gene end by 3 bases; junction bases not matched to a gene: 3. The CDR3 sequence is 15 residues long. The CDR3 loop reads CASSRGTSGYNEQFF. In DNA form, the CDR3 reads TGTGCCAGCAGTCGGGGGACTAGCGGCTACAATGAGCAGTTCTTC.

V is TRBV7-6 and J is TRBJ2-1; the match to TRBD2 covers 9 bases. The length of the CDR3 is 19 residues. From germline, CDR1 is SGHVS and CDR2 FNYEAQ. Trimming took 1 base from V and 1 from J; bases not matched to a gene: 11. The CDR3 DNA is TGTGCCAGCAGCTTAGGCACCAAAATAGCGGGAGTATCCTACAATGAGCAGTTCTTC. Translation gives CASSLGTKIAGVSYNEQFF.

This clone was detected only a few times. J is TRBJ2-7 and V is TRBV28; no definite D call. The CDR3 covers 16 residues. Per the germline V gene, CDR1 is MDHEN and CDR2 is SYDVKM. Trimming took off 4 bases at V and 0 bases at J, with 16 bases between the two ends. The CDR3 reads CASSSPETRSSYEQYF. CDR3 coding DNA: TGTGCCAGCAGTTCCCCCGAGACAAGGAGCTCCTACGAGCAGTACTTC.

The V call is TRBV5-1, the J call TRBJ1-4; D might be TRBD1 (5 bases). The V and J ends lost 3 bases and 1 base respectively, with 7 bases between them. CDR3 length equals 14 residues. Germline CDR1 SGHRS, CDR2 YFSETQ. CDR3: CASSSRGTNEKLFF. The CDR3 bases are TGCGCCAGCAGCTCGAGGGGAACTAATGAAAAACTGTTTTTT.

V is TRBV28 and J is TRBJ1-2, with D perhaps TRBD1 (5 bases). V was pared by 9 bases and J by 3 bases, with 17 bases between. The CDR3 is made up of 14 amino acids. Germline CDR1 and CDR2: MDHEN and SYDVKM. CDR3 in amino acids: CASSPVGTHYGYTF. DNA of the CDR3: TGTGCCAGTAGCCCTGTGGGGACGCACTATGGCTACACCTTC.

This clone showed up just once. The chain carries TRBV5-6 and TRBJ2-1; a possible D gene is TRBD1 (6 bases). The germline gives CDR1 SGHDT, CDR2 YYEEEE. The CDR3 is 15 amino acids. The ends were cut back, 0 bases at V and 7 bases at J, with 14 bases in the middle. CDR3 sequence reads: CASSLGGRLGNEQFF. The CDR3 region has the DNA TGTGCCAGCAGCTTGGGGGGGCGATTGGGTAATGAGCAGTTCTTC.

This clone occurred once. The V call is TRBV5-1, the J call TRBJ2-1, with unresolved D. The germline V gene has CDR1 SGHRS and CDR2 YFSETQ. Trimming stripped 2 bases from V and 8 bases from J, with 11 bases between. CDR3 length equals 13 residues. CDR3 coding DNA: TGCGCCAGCAGCTTTCAGGCGCCCTATGAGCAGTTCTTC. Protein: CASSFQAPYEQFF.

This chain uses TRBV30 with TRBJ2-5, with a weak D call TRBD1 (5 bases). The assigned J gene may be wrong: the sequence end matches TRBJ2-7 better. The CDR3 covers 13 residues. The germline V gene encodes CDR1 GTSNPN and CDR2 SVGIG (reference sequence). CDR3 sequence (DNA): TGTGCCTGGAGCCAGGGTACATTCTACGAGCAGTACTTC. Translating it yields CAWSQGTFYEQYF.

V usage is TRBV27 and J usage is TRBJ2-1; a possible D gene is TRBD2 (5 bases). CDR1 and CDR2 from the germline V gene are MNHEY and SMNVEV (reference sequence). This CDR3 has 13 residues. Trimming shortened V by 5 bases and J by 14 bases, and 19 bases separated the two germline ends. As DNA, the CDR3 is TGTGCCAGCAGTACGACTACCGTTACTCCCGAGTTCTTC. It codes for CASSTTTVTPEFF.

CDR3 nucleotide sequence: TGCGCCAGCAGCTTGGAGTCAGGGAGGAACACTGAAGCTTTCTTT. Its protein product is CASSLESGRNTEAFF. This chain links TRBV5-1 with TRBJ1-1; the D gene is possibly TRBD1 (5 bases). CDR1 is SGHRS and CDR2 is YFSETQ in the germline V gene. V shed 0 bases and J shed 1 base, with 10 bases lying between them. The CDR3 contains 15 residues. Supplemented by reference TRBV5-1 and TRBJ1-1, the full variable domain reads KAGVTQTPRYLIKTRGQQVTLSCSPISGHRSVSWYQQTPGQGLQFLFEYFSETQRNKGNFPGRFSGRQFSNSRSEMNVSTLELGDSALYLCASSLESGRNTEAFFGQGTRLTVV.

The CDR3 coding sequence is TGTGCCAGCAGCGTAGGGTCTAGCGATACAGATACGCAGTATTTT. Translation gives CASSVGSSDTDTQYF. V gene TRBV9 combines with J gene TRBJ2-3; maybe TRBD2 (6 bases). From germline, CDR1 is SGDLS and CDR2 YYNGEE. V was trimmed by 0 bases and J by 3 bases, leaving 11 bases between them. This CDR3 spans 15 amino acids.

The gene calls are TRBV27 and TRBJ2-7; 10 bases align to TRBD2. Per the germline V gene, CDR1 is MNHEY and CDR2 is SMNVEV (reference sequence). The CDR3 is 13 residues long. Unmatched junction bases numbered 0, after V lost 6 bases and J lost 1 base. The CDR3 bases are TGTGCCAGCAGACTAGCGGGGTCCTACGAGCAGTACTTC. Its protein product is CASRLAGSYEQYF.

The DNA for the CDR3 is TGTGCCAGCAGCAAAGGGACTAGCGGGAGGTCCTCCATTCAGTACTTC. Its protein is CASSKGTSGRSSIQYF. V usage is TRBV5-4 and J usage is TRBJ2-4, with 15 bases fitting TRBD2. V lost 4 bases to trimming and J lost 9 bases; unmatched junction nucleotides: 8. CDR3 size: 16 residues. Germline values: CDR1 SGHNT, CDR2 YYREEE (reference sequence). Full variable domain (outside the CDR3, taken from reference TRBV5-4 and TRBJ2-4): ETGVTQSPTHLIKTRGQQVTLRCSSQSGHNTVSWYQQALGQGPQFIFQYYREEENGRGNFPPRFSGLQFPNYSSELNVNALELDDSALYLCASSKGTSGRSSIQYFGAGTRLSVL.

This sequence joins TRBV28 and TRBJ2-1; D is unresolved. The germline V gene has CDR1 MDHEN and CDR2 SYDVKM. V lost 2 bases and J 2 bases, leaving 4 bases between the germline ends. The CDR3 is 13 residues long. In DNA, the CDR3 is TGTGCCAGCAGTTTACGACCCTACAATGAGCAGTTCTTC. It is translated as CASSLRPYNEQFF.

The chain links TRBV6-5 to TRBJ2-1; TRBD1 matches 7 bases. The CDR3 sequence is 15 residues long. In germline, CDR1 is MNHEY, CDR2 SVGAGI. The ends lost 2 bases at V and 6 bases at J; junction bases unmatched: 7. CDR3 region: CASSYRRQGTNEQFF. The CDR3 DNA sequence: TGTGCCAGCAGTTACCGGCGACAGGGTACCAATGAGCAGTTCTTC.

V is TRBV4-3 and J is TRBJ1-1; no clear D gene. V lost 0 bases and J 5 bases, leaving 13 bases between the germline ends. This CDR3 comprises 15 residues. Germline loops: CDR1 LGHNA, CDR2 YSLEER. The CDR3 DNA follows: TGCGCCAGCAGCCAAGATGCGAGGGAAGTGACTGAAGCTTTCTTT. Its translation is CASSQDAREVTEAFF.

As DNA, the CDR3 is TGCGCCAGCAGATCTACCCTGAACACTGAAGCTTTCTTT. It specifies CASRSTLNTEAFF. The rearrangement joins TRBV10-1 to TRBJ1-1; the D is unclear. The CDR3 runs to 13 residues. Germline CDR1 and CDR2: WNHNN and SYGVQD (reference sequence). Trimming stripped 6 bases from V and 0 bases from J, with 8 bases between.

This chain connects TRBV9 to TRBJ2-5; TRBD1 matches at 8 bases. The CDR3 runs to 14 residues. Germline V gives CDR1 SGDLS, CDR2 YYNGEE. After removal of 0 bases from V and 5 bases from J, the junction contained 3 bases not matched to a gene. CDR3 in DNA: TGTGCCAGCAGCGTAGGACAGGGGCTGGAGACCCAGTACTTC. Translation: CASSVGQGLETQYF.

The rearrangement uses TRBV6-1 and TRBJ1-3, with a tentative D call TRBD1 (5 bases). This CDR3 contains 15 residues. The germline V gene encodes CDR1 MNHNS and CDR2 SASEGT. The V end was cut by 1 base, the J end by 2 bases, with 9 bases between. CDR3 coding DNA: TGTGCCAGCAGTGAAGTCGGGGCACCTGGAAACACCATATATTTT. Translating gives CASSEVGAPGNTIYF.